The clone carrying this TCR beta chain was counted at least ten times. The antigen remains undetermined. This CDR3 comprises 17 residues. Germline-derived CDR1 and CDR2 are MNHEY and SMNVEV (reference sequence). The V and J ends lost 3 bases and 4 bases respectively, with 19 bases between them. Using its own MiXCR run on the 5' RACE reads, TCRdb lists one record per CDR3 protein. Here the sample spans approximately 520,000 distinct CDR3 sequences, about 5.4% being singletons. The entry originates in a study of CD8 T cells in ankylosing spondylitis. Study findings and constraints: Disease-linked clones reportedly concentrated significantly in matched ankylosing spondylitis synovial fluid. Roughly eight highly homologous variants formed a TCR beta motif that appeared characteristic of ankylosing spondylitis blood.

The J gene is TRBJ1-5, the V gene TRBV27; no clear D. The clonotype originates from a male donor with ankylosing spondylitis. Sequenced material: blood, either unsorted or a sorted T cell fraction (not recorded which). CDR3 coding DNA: TGTGCCAGCAGTTTGAGGTCAGATCCGTGGGGTAATCAGCCCCAGCATTTT. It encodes CASSLRSDPWGNQPQHF.